This TCR beta chain was sequenced in a study of metastatic and nonmetastatic thyroid tumors (dated by TCRdb to between 2020 and 2021). A note on the overall study: For patients with malignant and with benign thyroid disease, the researchers compared repertoires between peripheral blood samples and tumor or nodule tissue samples.

Paper-wide results and their limitations: In both blood and tumor samples, malignant tumors were reported to have significantly higher TCR beta diversity than benign nodules.

None of the patients had been given any treatment before thyroid surgery. Using T-cell receptor beta sequencing, the researchers looked back retrospectively at clinical samples from patients, gathered between about 2012 and 2019. As encoded in the germline V gene (reference sequence), CDR1 is LNHDA while CDR2 is SQIVND. Including cysteine and phenylalanine, the CDR3 has 14 amino acids. The entry retains the CDR3 DNA only, 42 bases that are in frame from base 1. The germline ends are 10 bases apart after V is trimmed by 5 bases and J by 3 bases. The method behind the library was PCR. The run used an Illumina HiSeq 4000. High-throughput sequencing was used to profile the TCR beta-chain CDR3 region of every patient. In the paper's pipeline: Drawing on CDR3 differences between clinicopathological groups, the researchers built a classifier meant to tell apart patients with distant-metastatic papillary thyroid cancer. Repertoire diversity was assessed with the Shannon index, and tumor-blood repertoire similarity with the Morisita-Horn index. The public reads were reanalyzed by TCRdb: fastp trimming at Q25, MiXCR alignment, in-frame beta chains only. TCRdb's processing, not the authors', yielded these V and J calls. The sample table holds about 27,000 clones, of which approximately 16% were seen once. Around 6.1% of the sample comes from the top ten.

The sample holds many counts of this clone. This receptor's antigen is unknown. A much larger clone lies one base from this, so it may be a read error. The sample consisted of blood. The rearranged chain carries TRBV19 and TRBJ1-4; the D segment cannot be called with confidence. The receptor's source is a male donor with papillary thyroid cancer or a benign thyroid nodule (not recorded which). Some clones in this sample may be carry-over from other donors' samples. Here is the DNA: TGTGCCAGTAGTTCCGGGGATCCTAATGAAAAACTGTTTTTT. It translates as CASSSGDPNEKLFF.